This T cell receptor beta chain was sequenced in a study of blood T cell repertoires in COVID-19. For the study at large: PBMCs, B-cell-depleted T cells, or T cells were the source of the cDNA or gDNA that made up the material.

Sequencing used immunoSEQ multiplex PCR; TCRdb keeps in-frame clones, though not all of them. The sample lists more than 50,000 clones; 90% were seen once. Germline-derived CDR1 and CDR2 are LNHDA and SQIVND (reference sequence). V trimming: 10 bases; J trimming: 8 bases; junction bases outside the gene matches: 14. This CDR3 is built from 14 residues. Sequencing input: peripheral blood. The origin of this receptor is a middle-aged woman with active COVID-19. This chain uses TRBV19 with TRBJ2-1; 7 bases are a match to TRBD2. The CDR3 bases are TGTGCCACCTCAGGACTAGAACGCGTGTATGAGCAGTTCTTC. Protein product: CATSGLERVYEQFF. Combining the CDR3 with reference TRBV19 and TRBJ2-1 gives the whole variable domain DGGITQSPKYLFRKEGQNVTLSCEQNLNHDAMYWYRQDPGQGLRLIYYSQIVNDFQKGDIAEGYSVSREKKESFPLTVTSAQKNPTAFYLCATSGLERVYEQFFGPGTRLTVL.